This T cell receptor beta chain emerged from a study of T cell responses to AZD1222 COVID-19 vaccine. Study details: Second-dose timings of about 4 or about 12 weeks were pooled.

The germline V gene has CDR1 MNHEY and CDR2 SVGAGI. With 5 bases removed from V and 5 bases from J, the gap between germline ends came to 12 bases. The CDR3 spans 14 residues. The study's findings and limits: Spike-spanning, vaccine-associated CD4 TCRs were dominant at 160-218 and 743-854. Spike-specific TCRs gained breadth and depth after people received two AZD1222 doses. No repertoire was sampled before or during the peak T cell response, only after it.

For this clone: What it recognizes is unknown.

This table comes from immunoSEQ multiplex PCR, and its TCRdb copy is limited to in-frame clones, with some not included. This sample carries some 140,000 clones, 90% to 95% of them seen once, and the ten largest clones take under 2%. The sample consisted of peripheral blood, taken on day 0 of AZD1222 vaccination. This chain uses TRBV6-5 with TRBJ2-2; D not certain. The source of this sequence is an adult in good health. The CDR3 nucleotides are TGTGCCAGCAGTCGGTCAACACGGACCGGGGAGCTGTTTTTT. Protein sequence: CASSRSTRTGELFF.